One T cell receptor (beta chain) is described in this entry. The target of this receptor is not known. No base qualities exist here, and no much larger clone lies one base off it. The data were taken from a study of blood T cell repertoires in COVID-19 (dated by TCRdb to the early 2020s). Study-level background: Collaborator samples came from the United States, Italy and Spain and covered acute and convalescent phases of COVID-19. The prospective study material was composed of cDNA or gDNA derived from T cells, B-cell-depleted T cells, or PBMCs. Subjects who had been exposed to COVID-19, were actively infected with it, or had recovered from it provided the deeply sampled blood TCRbeta repertoires that made up the dataset. A freely available public database, intended as a resource for researchers studying the immune response to SARS-CoV-2, is where the repertoires were released. The samples were drawn from two sources: the first 160 participants of the ongoing ImmuneRACE study, and some 1,300 subjects contributed by 6 global collaborators. Sample metadata almost always included a de-identified subject ID, COVID-19 status, age in years and sex. Where available, HLA class I and class II types were obtained from metadata supplied by the sample provider rather than from assay-based typing. Overall results and qualifications from the work: The quantity of clinical and demographic metadata differed by source and by participant and was supplied without curation.

Whole blood was collected in K2EDTA tubes by collaborating institutions according to the institutions' own protocols. For TCRbeta analysis, collaborators shipped samples in one of three forms: frozen whole blood, isolated PBMCs, or DNA extracted from either of those sample types. TCRbeta CDR3 regions were amplified from genomic DNA using the immunoSEQ Assay, a bias-controlled multiplex PCR. From the authors' description of their analysis: The number of nucleated cells in each sample was estimated from the amplification of reference gene primers within the assay. To quantify the absolute abundance of each unique TCRbeta CDR3 rearrangement, sequence reads were collapsed and filtered. For each sample, productive Simpson clonality was calculated by taking the square root of Simpson's diversity index across productive rearrangements. Here the immuneACCESS table is served through TCRdb, limited to in-frame sequences with V and J called. Missing clones are a known gap in these copies; in checked studies unresolved V genes cover under half, and the rest lacks a known reason. Clone size and the V and J calls come from that table; the DNA yielded D and trimming. The sample table holds 130,000 or so clones, of which roughly four fifths were seen once. The ten largest clones take up roughly a tenth of the sample.

V and J are truncated by 0 bases and 4 bases respectively, leaving an intervening sequence of 7 bases. The CDR3 contains 13 residues, cysteine and phenylalanine counted. The entry retains the CDR3 DNA only, 39 bases that are in frame from base 1. The germline V gene provides CDR1 MGHRA and CDR2 YSYEKL. The clonotype comes from a human donor in a cohort sampled during active COVID-19. Sequenced input: peripheral blood. This chain joins TRBV4-1 to TRBJ2-7, with the D segment identity uncertain. The CDR3 region: CASSQDPRYEQYF. Here is the DNA: TGCGCCAGCAGCCAAGATCCACGGTACGAGCAGTACTTC.